This T cell receptor beta chain was obtained from a study of technical replicates of blood from a handful of donors. Profiling relied on immunoSEQ multiplex PCR, and the TCRdb table lists in-frame clones only, not all of them. The sample consists of about 49,000 clones, 80% to 95% of them appearing once. CDR1 is LNHNV and CDR2 is YYDKDF in the germline V gene (reference sequence). The V end was cut by 1 base, the J end by 5 bases, with 11 bases between. The CDR3 sequence is 14 residues long. Material: PBMCs. V is TRBV15 and J is TRBJ1-1; tentatively, D is TRBD1 (5 bases). This clonotype originated in a human donor in good health. Some clones in this sample may be carry-over from other donors' samples. As DNA, the CDR3 is TGTGCCACCAGCAGAGTTGCGGGGACTACTGAAGCTTTCTTT. Amino acid sequence: CATSRVAGTTEAFF.